These 25 T cell receptor beta chains came from one sample sequenced in a study of shared clonotypes between healthy human individuals. Measured with immunoSEQ multiplex PCR; TCRdb has only the in-frame clones, and not every one. This sample yields millions of clones, of which approximately 94% are seen a single time; about 1.1% belongs to the top ten. The naive CD8 fraction comprised CD45RO-negative cells positively selected for CCR7 and excluded terminally differentiated effector memory CD45RA+ cells. Sample: naive CD8+ T cells sorted from blood. These TCRs come from a man in his late teens or twenties in good health.

The V gene is TRBV2, the J gene TRBJ2-7; maybe TRBD1 (5 bases). V was pared by 1 base and J by 3 bases, with 10 bases between. Germline CDR1 reads SNHLY; CDR2 reads FYNNEI. The CDR3 has 14 residues. Here the CDR3 reads CASSEGAGFYEQYF. The CDR3 bases are TGTGCCAGCAGTGAAGGGGCAGGGTTCTACGAGCAGTACTTC.

This clone was counted once. The gene calls are TRBV29-1 and TRBJ2-3, with D possibly matching TRBD2 (5 bases). The ends were cut back, 3 bases at V and 2 bases at J, with 9 bases in the middle. This CDR3 has 13 amino acids. The germline CDR1 and CDR2 sequences are SQVTM and ANQGSEA. The CDR3 protein is CSVDGILTDTQYF. DNA for the CDR3: TGCAGCGTTGACGGGATCCTCACAGATACGCAGTATTTT.

The chain has TRBV10-1 and TRBJ2-1, with 8 positions matching TRBD1. The germline CDR1 and CDR2 sequences are WNHNN and SYGVQD (reference sequence). CDR3 length: 15 residues. The trim removed 7 bases at V and 5 bases at J, leaving 10 bases unmatched. The DNA for the CDR3 is TGCGCCAGCATTCCCTTCGGACAGGGTCACAATGAGCAGTTCTTC. Residues: CASIPFGQGHNEQFF.

This clone showed up just once. The chain couples TRBV5-4 to TRBJ2-1, with 9 bases fitting TRBD2. The trim removed 4 bases at V and 5 bases at J, leaving 7 bases unmatched. Per the germline V gene, CDR1 is SGHNT and CDR2 is YYREEE (reference sequence). CDR3 length equals 15 residues. CDR3 sequence reads: CASSPLAGADNEQFF. CDR3 bases: TGTGCCAGCAGCCCCTTAGCGGGGGCGGACAATGAGCAGTTCTTC. Looking up the rest from reference TRBV5-4 and TRBJ2-1 gives the full variable domain: ETGVTQSPTHLIKTRGQQVTLRCSSQSGHNTVSWYQQALGQGPQFIFQYYREEENGRGNFPPRFSGLQFPNYSSELNVNALELDDSALYLCASSPLAGADNEQFFGPGTRLTVL.

The J gene is TRBJ2-5, the V gene TRBV27, with 10 bases lining up with TRBD2. The length of the CDR3 is 18 residues. V was clipped by 0 bases and J by 3 bases; unmatched bases: 10. Germline lookup yields CDR1 MNHEY and CDR2 SMNVEV (reference sequence). CDR3 loop: CASSLSGAASGGKETQYF. CDR3 nucleotides: TGTGCCAGCAGTTTATCCGGGGCGGCTAGCGGGGGTAAAGAGACCCAGTACTTC.

The CDR3 spells CASSQEPGWREGHGELFF. The DNA for the CDR3 is TGCGCCAGCAGCCAAGAGCCAGGATGGCGGGAGGGCCACGGGGAGCTGTTTTTT. This rearrangement joins TRBV4-3 to TRBJ2-2, with 9 bases fitting TRBD2. Germline V gene sequence: CDR1 LGHNA, CDR2 YSLEER. V shed 0 bases, J shed 7 bases, and the junction held 12 bases outside the gene matches. The CDR3 is 18 amino acids.

V is TRBV5-1 and J is TRBJ2-7; 7 nucleotides line up with TRBD1. The germline gives CDR1 SGHRS, CDR2 YFSETQ. With 4 bases clipped from V and 3 bases from J, the junction kept 7 bases outside the gene matches. CDR3 size: 14 residues. The CDR3 coding sequence is TGCGCCAGCAGCCCCGGGACAGCGAACTACGAGCAGTACTTC. This encodes CASSPGTANYEQYF.

The chain carries TRBV28 and TRBJ2-5, with 7 bases fitting TRBD1. This CDR3 is built from 16 residues. After removal of 5 bases from V and 2 bases from J, the junction contained 11 bases not matched to a gene. CDR1 and CDR2 from the germline V gene are MDHEN and SYDVKM. The CDR3 DNA reads TGTGCCAGCAGTCTTAACAGGGGTACCCTTCAAGAGACCCAGTACTTC. This codes for CASSLNRGTLQETQYF. Based on the CDR3 plus reference TRBV28 and TRBJ2-5, the full variable domain is DVKVTQSSRYLVKRTGEKVFLECVQDMDHENMFWYRQDPGLGLRLIYFSYDVKMKEKGDIPEGYSVSREKKERFSLILESASTNQTSMYLCASSLNRGTLQETQYFGPGTRLLVL.

The chain recombines TRBV11-2 with TRBJ2-2, with 7 bases lining up with TRBD2. After removal of 5 bases from V and 5 bases from J, the junction contained 17 bases not matched to a gene. This CDR3 comprises 18 residues. Germline CDR1 SGHAT, CDR2 FQNNGV. This CDR3 reads CASSPRWRGGPITGELFF. CDR3 nucleotides: TGTGCCAGCAGCCCCCGGTGGCGGGGAGGGCCAATTACCGGGGAGCTGTTTTTT.

The V call is TRBV7-9, the J call TRBJ2-7; D possibly corresponds to TRBD2 (6 bases). This CDR3 is 16 amino acids long. From germline, CDR1 is SEHNR and CDR2 FQNEAQ (reference sequence). Deletions cut 5 bases from V and 6 bases from J, with 23 bases between. This chain's CDR3 is CASSHPMGRGTAEQYF. CDR3 sequence (DNA): TGTGCCAGCAGCCACCCCATGGGACGCGGGACTGCCGAGCAGTACTTC.

The CDR3: CASSLSDYYEQYF. The CDR3 coding sequence is TGTGCCAGCAGCTTGTCCGATTACTACGAGCAGTACTTC. The chain has TRBV5-8 and TRBJ2-7, with D unclear. Per germline, CDR1 SGHTS and CDR2 YDEGEE. The CDR3 extends over 13 amino acids. The V end was cut by 1 base, the J end by 3 bases, with 8 bases between.

This chain links TRBV9 with TRBJ2-7, with D possibly TRBD2 on 5 matching bases. Trimming took 5 bases from V and 4 from J, leaving 13 bases between them. The germline gives CDR1 SGDLS, CDR2 YYNGEE. The CDR3 is made up of 13 amino acids. Here the CDR3 reads CASSLGNEYEQYF. In DNA, the CDR3 is TGTGCCAGCAGTCTCGGGAATGAATACGAGCAGTACTTC.

The chain links TRBV10-1 to TRBJ2-7, with D perhaps TRBD1 (5 bases). Germline CDR1 is WNHNN and CDR2 is SYGVQD (reference sequence). The CDR3 sequence is 12 residues long. Trimming took off 3 bases at V and 6 bases at J, with 9 bases between the two ends. The CDR3 nucleotides read TGCGCCAGCAGTGAAGGGGTGCGCGAGCAGTACTTC. Its protein product is CASSEGVREQYF.

The V and J genes are TRBV6-5 and TRBJ1-2, with D possibly being TRBD1 (5 bases). This CDR3 spans 14 amino acids. Trimming removed 5 bases at V and 2 bases at J, with 12 bases between. Germline values: CDR1 MNHEY, CDR2 SVGAGI. CDR3 region: CASSTLGVNYGYTF. The CDR3 region has the DNA TGTGCCAGCAGTACCCTAGGGGTGAACTATGGCTACACCTTC.

This clone was found a few times. The rearrangement joins TRBV4-1 to TRBJ1-4; maybe TRBD1 (6 bases). Deletions cut 1 base from V and 5 bases from J, with 8 bases between. The germline CDR1 and CDR2 sequences are MGHRA and YSYEKL. The CDR3 covers 14 residues. The CDR3 sequence: CASSQVQGNEKLFF. DNA for the CDR3: TGCGCCAGCAGCCAAGTGCAGGGGAATGAAAAACTGTTTTTT.

The CDR3 is CASSPRDGQNSPLHF. CDR3 coding DNA: TGTGCCAGCAGCCCCAGGGACGGGCAGAATTCACCCCTCCACTTT. V and J are TRBV7-9 and TRBJ1-6; weak D call: TRBD1 (5 bases). This CDR3 region has 15 residues. Germline V gives CDR1 SEHNR, CDR2 FQNEAQ (reference sequence). Deletions cut 5 bases from V and 7 bases from J, with 15 bases between.

On this clone: This sample includes further DNA sequences coding for the same CDR3. The chain employs TRBV2 and TRBJ2-7, with 10 bases aligning to TRBD1. Looked up from germline, CDR1 is SNHLY and CDR2 is FYNNEI. Trimming took 6 bases from V and 4 from J; bases not matched to a gene: 3. The CDR3 totals 13 residues. In nucleotides, the CDR3 is TGTGCCAGCAGGCCGGGACAGGGGTACGAGCAGTACTTC. Protein product: CASRPGQGYEQYF.

The gene calls are TRBV11-2 and TRBJ2-7, with D hard to call. With 5 bases removed from V and 6 bases from J, the gap between germline ends came to 8 bases. Germline values: CDR1 SGHAT, CDR2 FQNNGV. The CDR3 is 11 amino acids. CDR3 sequence: CASSRTTEQYF. CDR3 sequence (DNA): TGTGCCAGCAGCCGCACTACCGAGCAGTACTTC.

This clone was seen just once. The same CDR3 can be traced to other DNA sequences in this sample. The chain links TRBV11-2 to TRBJ2-7; D possibly corresponds to TRBD2 (7 bases). Looked up from germline, CDR1 is SGHAT and CDR2 is FQNNGV. This CDR3 has 14 amino acids. The V and J ends lost 3 bases and 1 base respectively, with 10 bases between them. The CDR3 is CASSFGGPSYEQYF. Written as DNA, the CDR3 is TGTGCCAGCAGCTTCGGGGGGCCTTCCTACGAGCAGTACTTC. Supplemented by reference TRBV11-2 and TRBJ2-7, the full variable domain reads EAGVAQSPRYKIIEKRQSVAFWCNPISGHATLYWYQQILGQGPKLLIQFQNNGVVDDSQLPKDRFSAERLKGVDSTLKIQPAKLEDSAVYLCASSFGGPSYEQYFGPGTRLTVT.

In DNA form, the CDR3 reads TGTGCCAGCAGCTTAGTTTCGCTCCCCGCGCAGTATTTT. Encoded protein: CASSLVSLPAQYF. The V gene is TRBV7-2, the J gene TRBJ2-3; D is ambiguous. The V gene lost 1 base and the J gene lost 10 bases, with 12 bases spanning the gap. The germline V gene has CDR1 SGHTA and CDR2 FQGNSA. This CDR3 contains 13 residues. Full variable domain (missing parts from reference TRBV7-2 and TRBJ2-3): GAGVSQSPSNKVTEKGKDVELRCDPISGHTALYWYRQSLGQGLEFLIYFQGNSAPDKSGLPSDRFSAERTGGSVSTLTIQRTQQEDSAVYLCASSLVSLPAQYFGPGTRLTVL.

This clone occurred once. The chain links TRBV13 to TRBJ2-1; D is perhaps TRBD2 (5 bases). The CDR3 spans 12 residues. The V gene lost 0 bases and the J gene lost 13 bases, with 10 bases spanning the gap. The germline V gene has CDR1 PRHDT and CDR2 FYEKMQ (reference sequence). The CDR3 reads CASSLGAREQFF. In DNA, the CDR3 is TGTGCCAGCAGCTTAGGTGCGAGGGAACAGTTCTTC.

The chain uses TRBV6-5 and TRBJ1-1; D gene unclear. Trimming left V 10 bases short and J 3 bases short, with 15 bases between. The CDR3 consists of 13 residues. The germline CDR1 and CDR2 sequences are MNHEY and SVGAGI. CDR3 region: CANLRVKDTEAFF. DNA of the CDR3: TGTGCCAACTTGAGGGTAAAGGACACTGAAGCTTTCTTT.

The CDR3 DNA reads as TGTGCCAGCAGCATACTAGCGGGAGGTTACAATGAGCAGTTCTTC. This sequence encodes CASSILAGGYNEQFF. The chain joins TRBV6-5 to TRBJ2-1; 12 nucleotides match TRBD2. From germline, CDR1 is MNHEY and CDR2 SVGAGI. Trimming removed 6 bases from V and 4 bases from J; junction bases left unmatched: 4. This CDR3 region has 15 residues.

V and J are TRBV9 and TRBJ2-3, with D perhaps TRBD2 (6 bases). Looked up from germline, CDR1 is SGDLS and CDR2 is YYNGEE. The CDR3 has 16 residues. Trimming left V 0 bases short and J 0 bases short, with 11 bases between. CDR3 sequence reads: CASSVERATSTDTQYF. CDR3 sequence (DNA): TGTGCCAGCAGCGTAGAGCGGGCGACTAGCACAGATACGCAGTATTTT.

The J gene is TRBJ2-1, the V gene TRBV19; 8 positions agree with TRBD1. The CDR3 runs 15 residues. Germline lookup yields CDR1 LNHDA and CDR2 SQIVND (reference sequence). Unmatched junction bases numbered 5, after V lost 5 bases and J lost 2 bases. The CDR3 nucleotides are TGTGCCAGTAGTGCAGGACAGGGCACCTACAATGAGCAGTTCTTC. It codes for CASSAGQGTYNEQFF.